This T cell receptor (beta chain) came from a study of OX40 agonist ivuxolimab in advanced cancers. Overall study: With ivuxolimab, an agonistic anti-OX40 (CD134) antibody, patients were treated. Antecedent anti-PD-1, anti-PD-L1 or anti-CTLA-4 therapy was permissible, with roughly 40% having received some.

V was trimmed by 8 bases and J by 1 base, leaving 8 bases between them. Germline lookup yields CDR1 SGHVS and CDR2 FQNEAQ. CDR3 size: 13 residues. Assay: immunoSEQ multiplex PCR; the TCRdb copy retains only in-frame clones and omits some. The sample yields under 50,000 clones, 86% seen once. The clonotype comes from an adult with an advanced solid tumor such as melanoma, head and neck, liver or kidney cancer. The sequencing used CD4+ or CD8+ T cells sorted from blood, collected in a trial of the OX40 agonist ivuxolimab. The genes are TRBV7-8 and TRBJ2-2; D remains unclear. CDR3 in amino acids: CASGVMNTGELFF. The CDR3 DNA is TGTGCCAGCGGGGTCATGAACACCGGGGAGCTGTTTTTT.